This T cell receptor beta chain was sequenced for a study of cytomegalovirus exposure and HLA in healthy donors. As concerns this clone: Its specificity is unknown.

Separate from the roughly 700-subject first cohort was the roughly 130-subject validation cohort, to which the donors belonged. CDR3 size: 14 residues. Trimming left V 3 bases short and J 1 base short, with 10 bases between. The germline V gene encodes CDR1 SGDLS and CDR2 YYNGEE. Method: immunoSEQ multiplex PCR; TCRdb's copy keeps in-frame clones and lacks some. The profile shows tens of thousands of clones, less than 96% of them singletons. Study findings and constraints: There were three CMV-associated chains whose specificity for CMV antigens was confirmed in vitro.

The specimen was PBMCs. This TCR came from a man aged 18 to 30 in good health and CMV-seropositive. The chain is built from TRBV9 and TRBJ1-1, with D unclear. The CDR3 region is CASSAGGRNTEAFF. The CDR3 coding sequence is TGTGCCAGCAGCGCTGGAGGGAGGAACACTGAAGCTTTCTTT. Variable domain in full (rest from reference TRBV9 and TRBJ1-1): DSGVTQTPKHLITATGQRVTLRCSPRSGDLSVYWYQQSLDQGLQFLIQYYNGEERAKGNILERFSAQQFPDLHSELNLSSLELGDSALYFCASSAGGRNTEAFFGQGTRLTVV.